Below, 32 T cell receptor beta chains from the same sample are listed, as sequenced in a study. Each CDR3 protein gets one entry after TCRdb re-called the 5' RACE reads with MiXCR. This table has 62,000 or so distinct CDR3 sequences, around a fifth appearing once. The sample consisted of memory CD4+ T cells sorted from a lymph node. Subset noted: memory CD4+ T cells, CD4+CD45RO+CD25-. These receptors came from a female donor with breast cancer.

This clonotype was seen repeatedly, ten times or more. CDR3 sequence reads: CASSAPAGGPSETQYF. CDR3 DNA sequence: TGTGCCAGCAGCGCTCCAGCGGGAGGGCCGTCAGAGACCCAGTACTTC. V and J are TRBV9 and TRBJ2-5; 10 positions agree with TRBD2. V lost 3 bases, J lost 4 bases, and 9 bases stayed unmatched. Germline CDR1 reads SGDLS; CDR2 reads YYNGEE. The length of the CDR3 is 16 residues.

This clonotype was seen a handful of times. The genes are TRBV5-6 and TRBJ1-5; no clear D. CDR3 length equals 14 residues. V dropped 1 base and J dropped 1 base, with 6 bases sitting between them. In germline, CDR1 is SGHDT, CDR2 YYEEEE. The CDR3 region has the DNA TGTGCCAGCAGCTTGTGGGGAAGCAATCAGCCCCAGCATTTT. It yields the protein CASSLWGSNQPQHF.

As regards this clonotype: A clone one base away is much larger, so this may be a read error. Here the CDR3 reads CTSSQDAARRKGYF. The CDR3 nucleotides are TGCACCAGCAGCCAAGATGCGGCTAGGCGAAAGGGGTATTTT. The chain joins TRBV4-1 to TRBJ2-3; D gene unclear. The length of the CDR3 is 14 residues. The V gene's germline CDR1 is MGHRA and CDR2 YSYEKL.

Points on this clonotype: The CDR3 ends on some other residue instead of the conserved phenylalanine or tryptophan, so this is likely a read error. The genes are TRBV5-1 and TRBJ1-1; D call uncertain. Between the trimmed V and J ends, which lost 5 bases and 5 bases, there was a span of 13 bases. Looked up from germline, CDR1 is SGHRS and CDR2 is YFSETQ. The CDR3 covers 13 residues. In DNA, the CDR3 is TGCGCCAGCAGGGCACCCTCGGGAACTGAAGCTTTCTTA. Translating gives CASRAPSGTEAFL.

This clonotype was recorded many times. The chain has TRBV5-1 and TRBJ2-1; 7 positions agree with TRBD2. Germline V lookup: CDR1 SGHRS, CDR2 YFSETQ. The trim removed 0 bases at V and 8 bases at J, leaving 5 bases unmatched. The CDR3 has 14 residues. Here the CDR3 reads CASSLGGRADEQFF. In DNA form, the CDR3 reads TGCGCCAGCAGCTTGGGAGGGAGGGCCGATGAGCAGTTCTTC.

The gene calls are TRBV10-3 and TRBJ1-2; 7 bases agree with TRBD1. Germline values: CDR1 ENHRY, CDR2 SYGVKD. This CDR3 contains 14 residues. V dropped 6 bases and J dropped 3; count of bases not matched to a gene: 7. The DNA of the CDR3 is TGTGCCATCAGGGATACCGGGACAGACTATGGCTACACCTTC. Translation gives CAIRDTGTDYGYTF.

The rearrangement uses TRBV4-1 and TRBJ2-1; 7 bases agree with TRBD2. The germline gives CDR1 MGHRA, CDR2 YSYEKL. J gave up 0 bases and V 1 base, and 3 bases lay outside the gene matches. CDR3 length: 16 amino acids. CDR3 residues: CASSQGAGSSYNEQFF. CDR3 sequence (DNA): TGCGCCAGCAGCCAAGGAGCGGGAAGCTCCTACAATGAGCAGTTCTTC.

The table lists this clonotype with many counts. The J gene is TRBJ1-2, the V gene TRBV5-1; 10 bases line up with TRBD1. This CDR3 is built from 13 residues. Germline CDR1 SGHRS, CDR2 YFSETQ. J lost 8 bases, V lost 4 bases, and 5 bases had no gene match. The CDR3 is CASSQGQGEGYTF. Written as DNA, the CDR3 is TGCGCCAGCAGCCAAGGACAGGGGGAAGGCTACACCTTC.

This clonotype was seen repeatedly, ten times or more. The chain combines TRBV6-5 with TRBJ2-3; 8 bases align to TRBD1. V lost 2 bases to trimming and J lost 2 bases; unmatched junction nucleotides: 3. Germline V gene lookup returns CDR1 MNHEY and CDR2 SVGAGI. CDR3 length equals 15 residues. The CDR3 here is CASSYGTGDTDTQYF. The CDR3 nucleotides are TGTGCCAGCAGTTACGGGACAGGAGACACAGATACGCAGTATTTT.

A note on this clonotype: Given a much more abundant clone one base away, this may be a read error. The rearrangement uses TRBV5-1 and TRBJ2-5, with TRBD2 matching over 9 bases. TRBJ2-1 explains the end of the DNA better; the J call may be wrong. The CDR3 spans 16 residues. The germline CDR1 and CDR2 sequences are SGHRS and YFSETQ. Written as DNA, the CDR3 is TGCGCCAGCAGCAAATCTAGCGGGACGGTCCAAGAGACCCAGTTCTTC. Protein: CASSKSSGTVQETQFF.

This sequence joins TRBV10-3 and TRBJ2-7; D may match TRBD1 or TRBD2 (5 bases each). Trimming stripped 6 bases from V and 2 bases from J, with 14 bases between. The length of the CDR3 is 14 residues. Germline assignment: CDR1 ENHRY and CDR2 SYGVKD. In nucleotides, the CDR3 is TGTGCCATCAGCGGGGACGTGGCGGCCTACGAGCAGTACTTC. Protein product: CAISGDVAAYEQYF.

This clonotype was counted ten times or more. The chain is built from TRBV9 and TRBJ1-2; 8 nucleotides agree with TRBD1. Germline loops: CDR1 SGDLS, CDR2 YYNGEE. After removal of 5 bases from V and 7 bases from J, the junction contained 4 bases not matched to a gene. There are 12 residues in the CDR3. The CDR3 coding sequence is TGTGCCAGCAGTACTACAGGGGGTGGCTACACCTTC. Protein: CASSTTGGGYTF.

This clonotype has only a few counts. The chain combines TRBV20-1 with TRBJ2-7; D is ambiguous. The CDR3 length is 12 residues. Germline V CDR1 and CDR2: DFQATT, SNEGSKA (reference sequence). V was clipped by 5 bases and J by 2 bases, with 10 bases between them. The chain's CDR3 is CSARATAYEQYF. As DNA, the CDR3 is TGCAGTGCTCGAGCTACCGCCTACGAGCAGTACTTC.

Remarks on this clonotype: This may be a read error, as it is one base from a much larger clone. CDR3: CASSRGQADYGYTF. The CDR3 DNA follows: TGTGCCAGCAGTAGGGGACAGGCCGACTATGGCTACACCTTC. J is TRBJ1-2 and V is TRBV6-5, with TRBD1 matching 8 bases. This CDR3 region has 14 residues. Germline V gene sequence: CDR1 MNHEY, CDR2 SVGAGI. J lost 3 bases, V lost 5 bases, and 5 bases had no gene match.

This clonotype appeared a few times. The CDR3 region has the DNA TGCGCCAGCAGCTCCCCGACTAGCGGGAAGGAAACAGATACGCAGTATTTT. This codes for CASSSPTSGKETDTQYF. V and J are TRBV5-1 and TRBJ2-3; 11 nucleotides align to TRBD2. This CDR3 is 17 amino acids long. The V segment lost 3 bases and the J segment 3 bases; nucleotides outside the gene matches: 9. Germline-derived CDR1 and CDR2 are SGHRS and YFSETQ.

Details on this clonotype: The junction does not match germline at one end; this may be a read error. The chain carries TRBV20-1 and TRBJ1-3; TRBD1 is a possible D gene (6 bases). CDR1 and CDR2 from the germline V gene are DFQATT and SNEGSKA (reference sequence). There are 13 residues in the CDR3. CDR3: CSAQGISGNTIYF. CDR3 coding DNA: TGCAGTGCTCAGGGGATCTCTGGAAACACCATATACTTT.

This clonotype occurred a few times. For the CDR3, the DNA is TGCGCCAGCAGCCAAGAGTACAGCCCTACAGATACGCAGTATTTT. It specifies CASSQEYSPTDTQYF. The rearrangement joins TRBV4-3 to TRBJ2-3, with no clear D. The CDR3 runs to 15 residues. The germline V gene encodes CDR1 LGHNA and CDR2 YSLEER. V was shortened by 0 bases and J by 3 bases, with 10 bases between the two germline ends.

This chain connects TRBV5-4 to TRBJ2-2; TRBD2 aligns across 9 bases. The CDR3 covers 18 residues. After removal of 0 bases from V and 8 bases from J, the junction contained 14 bases not matched to a gene. Germline CDR1 reads SGHNT; CDR2 reads YYREEE (reference sequence). CDR3 sequence reads: CASSLETPGLAYSGELFF. The CDR3 nucleotides read TGTGCCAGCAGCTTGGAAACTCCGGGACTAGCTTATTCAGGGGAGCTGTTTTTT.

A few counts support this clonotype. The chain joins TRBV28 to TRBJ2-7; TRBD2 might be the D (5 bases). V lost 8 bases to trimming and J lost 7 bases, with 15 bases between them. The CDR3 is 12 amino acids. Germline V CDR1 and CDR2: MDHEN, SYDVKM. For the CDR3, the DNA is TGTGCCAGCCAAGATGGACTGGGAGAGCAGTACTTC. It yields the protein CASQDGLGEQYF.

Many counts were recorded for this clonotype. The chain uses TRBV5-1 and TRBJ2-3; TRBD2 agrees at 8 bases. This CDR3 is 16 amino acids long. Germline CDR1 and CDR2: SGHRS and YFSETQ. Unmatched junction bases numbered 11, after V lost 3 bases and J lost 5 bases. The CDR3 region has the DNA TGCGCCAGCAGCTCGATGGGACTAGGCACGGGAGATACGCAGTATTTT. This encodes CASSSMGLGTGDTQYF.

Concerning this clonotype: A clone one base away is much larger, so this may be a read error. This CDR3 is missing its conserved last phenylalanine or tryptophan, likely due to a read error. The chain has TRBV29-1 and TRBJ2-3; no clear D gene. The ends were cut back, 2 bases at V and 5 bases at J, with 5 bases in the middle. Germline loops: CDR1 SQVTM, CDR2 ANQGSEA. The CDR3 spans 11 residues. The DNA of the CDR3 is TGCAGCGTTGAAATCGGAGATACGCAGTATCTT. Protein: CSVEIGDTQYL.

V usage is TRBV20-1 and J usage is TRBJ2-3; 11 bases map to TRBD2. The trim removed 3 bases at V and 5 bases at J, leaving 13 bases unmatched. CDR1 is DFQATT, CDR2 SNEGSKA, per germline (reference sequence). The CDR3 length is 17 residues. The CDR3 protein is CSASLAGGPGGEDTQYF. CDR3 nucleotide sequence: TGCAGTGCTAGCTTAGCGGGAGGGCCGGGAGGGGAAGATACGCAGTATTTT.

This clonotype has at least ten counts. V and J are TRBV6-5 and TRBJ1-5; D not resolved. The germline V gene has CDR1 MNHEY and CDR2 SVGAGI. The CDR3 spans 14 residues. V lost 5 bases to trimming and J lost 3 bases, with 11 bases between them. The CDR3 loop reads CASSTRQYNQPQHF. CDR3 bases: TGTGCCAGCAGTACCCGTCAGTACAATCAGCCCCAGCATTTT.

This clonotype has more than one count but fewer than ten. The chain uses TRBV12-3 or TRBV12-4 and TRBJ2-7; D perhaps matches TRBD2 (5 bases). V lost 4 bases, J lost 5 bases, and 9 bases lay in between. The CDR3 is 12 amino acids. The CDR3 nucleotides are TGTGCCAGCAGTTCTAACGGGAACGAGCAGTACTTC. Residues: CASSSNGNEQYF.

This chain connects TRBV5-1 to TRBJ2-7; TRBD2 aligns across 8 bases. CDR3 length: 14 residues. CDR1 SGHRS and CDR2 YFSETQ come from the germline V gene. V dropped 2 bases and J dropped 5; count of bases not matched to a gene: 6. The chain's CDR3 is CASSLSGSWDEQYF. The CDR3 DNA follows: TGCGCCAGCAGCTTAAGCGGGAGTTGGGACGAGCAGTACTTC.

This clonotype has just a few counts. The chain recombines TRBV6-1 with TRBJ2-3, with a tentative D call TRBD2 (6 bases). Per the germline V gene, CDR1 is MNHNS and CDR2 is SASEGT. The V and J ends lost 8 bases and 2 bases respectively, with 14 bases between them. CDR3 length: 14 amino acids. CDR3 in DNA: TGTGCCAGCCTGCGGGACTTTCCCACAGATACGCAGTATTTT. It translates to CASLRDFPTDTQYF.

The chain couples TRBV6-6 to TRBJ1-1; tentatively, D is TRBD1 (5 bases). Trimming pared 5 bases from V and 5 bases from J, leaving 12 bases between. This CDR3 is 13 amino acids long. The V gene's germline CDR1 is MNHNY and CDR2 SVGAGI (reference sequence). CDR3 coding DNA: TGTGCCAGCAGTCGAGGGACGGAGACTGAAGCTTTCTTT. Amino acid sequence: CASSRGTETEAFF.

The V call is TRBV6-5, the J call TRBJ2-6, with no clear D. The germline V gene has CDR1 MNHEY and CDR2 SVGAGI. Trimming pared 2 bases from V and 0 bases from J, leaving 11 bases between. The CDR3 runs 17 residues. CDR3 loop: CASSYRLGFSGANVLTF. CDR3 bases: TGTGCCAGCAGTTACCGTTTGGGGTTCTCTGGGGCCAACGTCCTGACTTTC.

This clonotype was recorded at least ten times. The CDR3 loop reads CASSYLLTSGMYNEQFF. CDR3 DNA: TGTGCCAGCAGTTACCTCCTGACTAGCGGAATGTACAATGAGCAGTTCTTC. The V and J genes are TRBV6-6 and TRBJ2-1, with 9 bases aligning to TRBD2. Looked up from germline, CDR1 is MNHNY and CDR2 is SVGAGI (reference sequence). V gave up 2 bases and J gave up 4 bases; unmatched junction bases: 9. CDR3 size: 17 residues.

This clonotype was seen more than once but under ten times. The chain carries TRBV6-6 and TRBJ1-4, with unresolved D. Per the germline V gene, CDR1 is MNHNY and CDR2 is SVGAGI (reference sequence). CDR3 length: 15 amino acids. V lost 2 bases to trimming and J lost 2 bases, with 9 bases between them. The CDR3 nucleotides are TGTGCCAGCAGTTACGGGCAGGCGACTAATGAAAAACTGTTTTTT. It specifies CASSYGQATNEKLFF.

This clonotype was counted only a few times. The CDR3 region is CASKSGRVGGKAEAFF. In DNA form, the CDR3 reads TGTGCCAGTAAGTCCGGGAGGGTCGGAGGTAAAGCTGAAGCTTTCTTT. V and J are TRBV19 and TRBJ1-1; D unclear. The V gene's germline CDR1 is LNHDA and CDR2 SQIVND (reference sequence). Trimming pared 7 bases from V and 6 bases from J, leaving 24 bases between. CDR3 length equals 16 residues.

This clonotype appeared a few times. The V gene is TRBV6-5, the J gene TRBJ2-5; TRBD2 aligns across 7 bases. There are 14 residues in the CDR3. Germline CDR1 reads MNHEY; CDR2 reads SVGAGI. V gave up 6 bases and J gave up 5 bases; unmatched junction bases: 9. CDR3 amino acids: CASRAEAGVETQYF. The CDR3 region has the DNA TGTGCCAGCAGGGCGGAGGCGGGGGTGGAGACCCAGTACTTC.